The rows below give T cell receptor beta chains drawn from one sample of a study of blood T cell dynamics during melanoma immunotherapy. Only in-frame clones appear in the TCRdb table, and some are missing; sequencing was by immunoSEQ multiplex PCR. The profile shows under 20,000 clones, roughly 80% of them singletons. Specimen: blood, collected from a patient treated with checkpoint blockade. The receptors were sampled from a human donor with melanoma. CDR3s include the opening cysteine and the closing phenylalanine or tryptophan. Fields, in order: clone size, V gene, D gene, J gene, CDR3 protein, CDR3 DNA. A D gene is named only where the DNA matches it firmly. Clone size appears in some rows only: once, few, many, or a class for an expanded clone.

abundance: -; v_gene: TRBV29-1; d_gene: TRBD1; j_gene: TRBJ2-7; CDR3aa: CSVEGQAYEQYF; CDR3nt: TGCAGCGTTGAGGGACAGGCCTACGAGCAGTACTTC
abundance: -; v_gene: TRBV6-6; d_gene: TRBD1; j_gene: TRBJ2-5; CDR3aa: CASSKSRDSDTKTQYF; CDR3nt: TGTGCCAGCAGCAAAAGCCGGGACAGTGACACGAAGACCCAGTACTTC
abundance: -; v_gene: TRBV5-6; d_gene: -; j_gene: TRBJ2-7; CDR3aa: CASSLWRPTYEQYF; CDR3nt: TGTGCCAGCAGCTTGTGGCGTCCTACCTACGAGCAGTACTTC
abundance: -; v_gene: TRBV30; d_gene: -; j_gene: TRBJ1-2; CDR3aa: CAWRGTAGWFHGYTF; CDR3nt: TGTGCCTGGCGTGGTACGGCAGGGTGGTTCCATGGCTACACCTTC
abundance: once; v_gene: TRBV7-3; d_gene: -; j_gene: TRBJ2-3; CDR3aa: CASSFLGRSTDTQYF; CDR3nt: TGTGCCAGCAGCTTCTTGGGGAGGAGCACAGATACGCAGTATTTT
abundance: once; v_gene: TRBV7-2; d_gene: -; j_gene: TRBJ1-2; CDR3aa: CASSQYGYTF; CDR3nt: TGTGCCAGCAGCCAATATGGCTACACCTTC
abundance: -; v_gene: TRBV7-2; d_gene: -; j_gene: TRBJ2-1; CDR3aa: CASRWAFNEQFF; CDR3nt: TGTGCCAGCCGGTGGGCTTTCAATGAGCAGTTCTTC
abundance: -; v_gene: TRBV7-3; d_gene: -; j_gene: TRBJ2-7; CDR3aa: CASSLGTVPYEQYF; CDR3nt: TGTGCCAGCAGCTTAGGGACGGTTCCCTACGAGCAGTACTTC
abundance: -; v_gene: TRBV28; d_gene: TRBD1; j_gene: TRBJ1-5; CDR3aa: CASSFGGTGAVSNQPQHF; CDR3nt: TGTGCCAGCAGTTTCGGCGGGACAGGGGCGGTGAGCAATCAGCCCCAGCATTTT
abundance: few; v_gene: TRBV4-2; d_gene: -; j_gene: TRBJ1-1; CDR3aa: CASSQEDRVAEAFF; CDR3nt: TGTGCCAGCAGCCAAGAAGACCGGGTCGCTGAAGCTTTCTTT
abundance: -; v_gene: TRBV27; d_gene: -; j_gene: TRBJ2-3; CDR3aa: CASSFRVTDTQYF; CDR3nt: TGTGCCAGCAGTTTTCGTGTCACAGATACGCAGTATTTT
abundance: -; v_gene: TRBV7-9; d_gene: TRBD1; j_gene: TRBJ2-1; CDR3aa: CASSLHFRTGARYNEQFF; CDR3nt: TGTGCCAGCAGCTTGCACTTTCGGACAGGGGCTAGGTACAATGAGCAGTTCTTC
abundance: -; v_gene: TRBV7-9; d_gene: -; j_gene: TRBJ2-7; CDR3aa: CASSLDGPSYEQYF; CDR3nt: TGTGCCAGCAGCTTAGACGGGCCCTCCTACGAGCAGTACTTC
abundance: -; v_gene: TRBV7-3; d_gene: -; j_gene: TRBJ2-3; CDR3aa: CASSNLEGGDTQYF; CDR3nt: TGTGCCAGCAGCAACCTCGAGGGTGGAGATACGCAGTATTTT
abundance: -; v_gene: TRBV9; d_gene: TRBD2; j_gene: TRBJ2-1; CDR3aa: CASSHPVGRESTVEQFF; CDR3nt: TGTGCCAGCAGCCACCCAGTGGGGCGGGAGAGCACAGTTGAGCAGTTCTTC
abundance: -; v_gene: TRBV9; d_gene: -; j_gene: TRBJ2-7; CDR3aa: CASKGPKVSYEQYF; CDR3nt: TGTGCCAGCAAAGGACCCAAAGTATCCTACGAGCAGTACTTC
abundance: -; v_gene: TRBV5-1; d_gene: TRBD1; j_gene: TRBJ1-2; CDR3aa: CASSREGQGVGYTF; CDR3nt: TGCGCCAGCAGCCGAGAGGGACAGGGGGTTGGCTACACCTTC
abundance: -; v_gene: TRBV9; d_gene: TRBD2; j_gene: TRBJ2-7; CDR3aa: CASSPLAGTNYEQYF; CDR3nt: TGTGCCAGCAGCCCCCTAGCGGGAACAAACTACGAGCAGTACTTC
abundance: -; v_gene: TRBV15; d_gene: -; j_gene: TRBJ2-2; CDR3aa: CATSREKLAGELFF; CDR3nt: TGTGCCACCAGCAGAGAAAAACTAGCCGGGGAGCTGTTTTTT
abundance: -; v_gene: TRBV5-1; d_gene: -; j_gene: TRBJ2-2; CDR3aa: CASSLSAIAPGELFF; CDR3nt: TGCGCCAGCAGCTTGTCAGCTATCGCCCCCGGGGAGCTGTTTTTT
abundance: once; v_gene: TRBV7-2; d_gene: -; j_gene: TRBJ2-7; CDR3aa: CASSSKSSYEQYF; CDR3nt: TGTGCCAGCAGCTCAAAAAGCTCCTACGAGCAGTACTTC
abundance: -; v_gene: TRBV27; d_gene: TRBD1; j_gene: TRBJ1-2; CDR3aa: CASGRQGDKYGYTF; CDR3nt: TGTGCCAGCGGACGACAGGGTGATAAATATGGCTACACCTTC
abundance: -; v_gene: TRBV7-2; d_gene: -; j_gene: TRBJ2-1; CDR3aa: CASSLVVAGEQFF; CDR3nt: TGTGCCAGCAGCTTAGTCGTTGCTGGGGAGCAGTTCTTC
abundance: -; v_gene: TRBV7-3; d_gene: -; j_gene: TRBJ2-5; CDR3aa: CASSSGPQETQYF; CDR3nt: TGTGCCAGCAGCTCCGGTCCCCAAGAGACCCAGTACTTC
abundance: -; v_gene: TRBV12-1; d_gene: -; j_gene: TRBJ2-7; CDR3aa: CASTRTGSCYEQYF; CDR3nt: TGTGCCAGCACCAGGACAGGGAGCTGCTACGAGCAGTACTTC
abundance: -; v_gene: TRBV27; d_gene: TRBD1; j_gene: TRBJ1-6; CDR3aa: CASSSKGQGLSPLHF; CDR3nt: TGTGCCAGCAGTTCCAAAGGACAGGGTCTTTCACCCCTCCACTTT
abundance: -; v_gene: TRBV9; d_gene: TRBD2; j_gene: TRBJ2-1; CDR3aa: CASSVVAGGLNEQFF; CDR3nt: TGTGCCAGCAGCGTAGTTGCGGGAGGGCTCAATGAGCAGTTCTTC
abundance: -; v_gene: TRBV14; d_gene: -; j_gene: TRBJ1-6; CDR3aa: CASSQFGTSNSPLHF; CDR3nt: TGTGCCAGCAGCCAGTTCGGGACATCCAATTCACCCCTCCACTTT
abundance: -; v_gene: TRBV21-1; d_gene: -; j_gene: TRBJ1-2; CDR3aa: CASSKDGGRTNYGYTF; CDR3nt: TGTGCCAGCAGCAAAGATGGGGGGCGGACTAACTATGGCTACACCTTC
abundance: -; v_gene: TRBV7-9; d_gene: -; j_gene: TRBJ1-5; CDR3aa: CASSLGGSSNQPQHF; CDR3nt: TGTGCCAGCAGCTTAGGAGGGAGCAGCAATCAGCCCCAGCATTTT
abundance: -; v_gene: TRBV7-2; d_gene: -; j_gene: TRBJ1-5; CDR3aa: CASSLVGSNQPQHF; CDR3nt: TGTGCCAGCAGCTTAGTGGGTAGCAATCAGCCCCAGCATTTT
abundance: -; v_gene: TRBV4-3; d_gene: TRBD2; j_gene: TRBJ2-2; CDR3aa: CASSQDWVAGGRRGELFF; CDR3nt: TGCGCCAGCAGCCAAGATTGGGTAGCGGGGGGCAGGCGCGGGGAGCTGTTTTTT
abundance: few; v_gene: TRBV7-3; d_gene: -; j_gene: TRBJ2-3; CDR3aa: CASSLSGSTDTQYF; CDR3nt: TGTGCCAGCAGCTTGTCGGGAAGCACAGATACGCAGTATTTT
abundance: -; v_gene: TRBV5-1; d_gene: -; j_gene: TRBJ2-7; CDR3aa: CASSYGVNSYEQYF; CDR3nt: TGCGCCAGCAGCTACGGGGTTAACTCCTACGAGCAGTACTTC
abundance: few; v_gene: TRBV28; d_gene: -; j_gene: TRBJ2-7; CDR3aa: CASSGRVGIYEQYF; CDR3nt: TGTGCCAGCAGTGGCAGGGTGGGGATCTACGAGCAGTACTTC
abundance: -; v_gene: TRBV27; d_gene: -; j_gene: TRBJ1-2; CDR3aa: CASSLSGLQGYTF; CDR3nt: TGTGCCAGCAGTTTGTCAGGGTTGCAGGGCTACACCTTC
abundance: -; v_gene: TRBV7-3; d_gene: TRBD2; j_gene: TRBJ2-1; CDR3aa: CASSPGLASNEQFF; CDR3nt: TGTGCCAGCAGCCCGGGACTAGCTTCGAATGAGCAGTTCTTC
abundance: -; v_gene: TRBV11-2; d_gene: -; j_gene: TRBJ2-6; CDR3aa: CASSPGSYSGANVLTF; CDR3nt: TGTGCCAGCAGCCCCGGGAGTTACTCTGGGGCCAACGTCCTGACTTTC
abundance: -; v_gene: TRBV7-6; d_gene: TRBD2; j_gene: TRBJ2-1; CDR3aa: CASSSPSGLNNEQFF; CDR3nt: TGTGCCAGCAGCTCTCCTAGCGGGCTTAACAATGAGCAGTTCTTC
abundance: -; v_gene: TRBV7-2; d_gene: -; j_gene: TRBJ2-3; CDR3aa: CASSLDGHTQYF; CDR3nt: TGTGCCAGCAGCTTAGATGGGCATACGCAGTATTTT
abundance: once; v_gene: TRBV5-1; d_gene: TRBD2; j_gene: TRBJ2-7; CDR3aa: CASSTLASSYEQYF; CDR3nt: TGCGCCAGCAGCACACTAGCGAGCTCCTACGAGCAGTACTTC
abundance: -; v_gene: TRBV28; d_gene: TRBD1; j_gene: TRBJ1-6; CDR3aa: CASSSGDRKNSPLHF; CDR3nt: TGTGCCAGCAGTTCCGGGGACAGGAAGAATTCACCCCTCCACTTT
abundance: -; v_gene: TRBV28; d_gene: TRBD2; j_gene: TRBJ2-7; CDR3aa: CASSLPGRGTSGSYEQYF; CDR3nt: TGTGCCAGCAGTTTACCGGGCAGGGGGACTAGCGGTTCCTACGAGCAGTACTTC
abundance: -; v_gene: TRBV15; d_gene: -; j_gene: TRBJ2-7; CDR3aa: CATSRDLAEYEQYF; CDR3nt: TGTGCCACCAGCAGAGATTTGGCAGAATACGAGCAGTACTTC
abundance: -; v_gene: TRBV6-6; d_gene: -; j_gene: TRBJ1-1; CDR3aa: CASMVPGAMNTEAFF; CDR3nt: TGTGCCAGCATGGTCCCGGGGGCCATGAACACTGAAGCTTTCTTT
abundance: -; v_gene: TRBV6-1; d_gene: -; j_gene: TRBJ1-1; CDR3aa: CASSESLNTEAFF; CDR3nt: TGTGCCAGCAGTGAATCCCTAAACACTGAAGCTTTCTTT
abundance: -; v_gene: TRBV27; d_gene: TRBD1; j_gene: TRBJ1-2; CDR3aa: CASNPRQGLTSNYGYTF; CDR3nt: TGTGCCAGCAACCCCAGACAGGGCCTAACCTCTAACTATGGCTACACCTTC
abundance: -; v_gene: TRBV19; d_gene: -; j_gene: TRBJ1-1; CDR3aa: CASSPRTRTEAFF; CDR3nt: TGTGCCAGTAGTCCTCGGACCCGCACTGAAGCTTTCTTT
abundance: -; v_gene: TRBV5-1; d_gene: TRBD1; j_gene: TRBJ2-2; CDR3aa: CASSPRTGDTGELFF; CDR3nt: TGCGCCAGCAGCCCGCGGACAGGGGACACCGGGGAGCTGTTTTTT
abundance: -; v_gene: TRBV25-1; d_gene: -; j_gene: TRBJ2-1; CDR3aa: CASSDPSYNEQFF; CDR3nt: TGTGCCAGCAGTGACCCCTCTTACAATGAGCAGTTCTTC
abundance: -; v_gene: TRBV5-1; d_gene: -; j_gene: TRBJ2-5; CDR3aa: CASSSNQETQYF; CDR3nt: TGCGCCAGCAGCTCTAACCAAGAGACCCAGTACTTC
abundance: -; v_gene: TRBV7-9; d_gene: TRBD2; j_gene: TRBJ2-3; CDR3aa: CASSKLAGASDTQYF; CDR3nt: TGTGCCAGCAGCAAACTAGCGGGAGCCTCAGATACGCAGTATTTT
abundance: -; v_gene: TRBV15; d_gene: TRBD2; j_gene: TRBJ2-1; CDR3aa: CATSREGPGTSGRNEQFF; CDR3nt: TGTGCCACCAGCAGAGAAGGCCCCGGGACTAGCGGGAGGAATGAGCAGTTCTTC
abundance: -; v_gene: TRBV28; d_gene: -; j_gene: TRBJ1-5; CDR3aa: CASANGGRRDQPQHF; CDR3nt: TGTGCCAGCGCAAACGGGGGGAGAAGGGATCAGCCCCAGCATTTT
abundance: -; v_gene: TRBV27; d_gene: -; j_gene: TRBJ2-2; CDR3aa: CASSERTGELFF; CDR3nt: TGTGCCAGCAGTGAAAGGACCGGGGAGCTGTTTTTT
abundance: -; v_gene: TRBV19; d_gene: -; j_gene: TRBJ2-2; CDR3aa: CASTKGLSGELFF; CDR3nt: TGTGCCAGTACCAAGGGGCTCTCCGGGGAGCTGTTTTTT
abundance: few; v_gene: TRBV6-5; d_gene: -; j_gene: TRBJ2-1; CDR3aa: CASRPNANEQFF; CDR3nt: TGTGCCAGCCGCCCAAATGCTAATGAGCAGTTCTTC
abundance: -; v_gene: TRBV28; d_gene: TRBD1; j_gene: TRBJ1-1; CDR3aa: CASIGGSNTEAFF; CDR3nt: TGTGCCAGCATAGGGGGCTCGAACACTGAAGCTTTCTTT